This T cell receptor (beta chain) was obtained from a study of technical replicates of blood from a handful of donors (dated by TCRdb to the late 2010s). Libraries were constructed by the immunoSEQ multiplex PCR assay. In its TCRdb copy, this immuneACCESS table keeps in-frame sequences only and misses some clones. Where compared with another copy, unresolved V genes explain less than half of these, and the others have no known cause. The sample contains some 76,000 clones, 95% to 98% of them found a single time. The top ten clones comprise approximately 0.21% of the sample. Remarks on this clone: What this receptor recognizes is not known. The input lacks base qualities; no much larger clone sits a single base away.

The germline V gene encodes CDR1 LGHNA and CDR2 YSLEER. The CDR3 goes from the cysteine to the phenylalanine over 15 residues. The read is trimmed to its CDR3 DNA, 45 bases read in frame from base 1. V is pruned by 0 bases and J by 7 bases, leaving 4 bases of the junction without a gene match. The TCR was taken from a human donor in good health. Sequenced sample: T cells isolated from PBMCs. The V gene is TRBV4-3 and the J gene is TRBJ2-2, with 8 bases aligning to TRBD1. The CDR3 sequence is CASSQDSGGSGELFF. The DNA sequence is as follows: TGCGCCAGCAGCCAAGATTCAGGGGGCAGCGGGGAGCTGTTTTTT.